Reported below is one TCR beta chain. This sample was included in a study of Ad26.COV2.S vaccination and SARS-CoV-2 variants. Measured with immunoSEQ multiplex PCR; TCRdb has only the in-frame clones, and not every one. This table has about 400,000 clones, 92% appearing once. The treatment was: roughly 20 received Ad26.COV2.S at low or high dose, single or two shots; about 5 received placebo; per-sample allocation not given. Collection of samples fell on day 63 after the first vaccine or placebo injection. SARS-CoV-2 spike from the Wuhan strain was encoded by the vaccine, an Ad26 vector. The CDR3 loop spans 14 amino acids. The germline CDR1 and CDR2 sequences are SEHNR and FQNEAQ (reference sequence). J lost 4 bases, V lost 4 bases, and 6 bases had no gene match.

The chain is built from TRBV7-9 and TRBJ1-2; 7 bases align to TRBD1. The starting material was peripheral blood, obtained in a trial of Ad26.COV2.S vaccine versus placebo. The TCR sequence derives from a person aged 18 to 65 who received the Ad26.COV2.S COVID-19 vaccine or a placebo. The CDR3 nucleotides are TGTGCCAGCAGCTCACAGGGGAAAATCTATGGCTACACCTTC. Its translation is CASSSQGKIYGYTF.